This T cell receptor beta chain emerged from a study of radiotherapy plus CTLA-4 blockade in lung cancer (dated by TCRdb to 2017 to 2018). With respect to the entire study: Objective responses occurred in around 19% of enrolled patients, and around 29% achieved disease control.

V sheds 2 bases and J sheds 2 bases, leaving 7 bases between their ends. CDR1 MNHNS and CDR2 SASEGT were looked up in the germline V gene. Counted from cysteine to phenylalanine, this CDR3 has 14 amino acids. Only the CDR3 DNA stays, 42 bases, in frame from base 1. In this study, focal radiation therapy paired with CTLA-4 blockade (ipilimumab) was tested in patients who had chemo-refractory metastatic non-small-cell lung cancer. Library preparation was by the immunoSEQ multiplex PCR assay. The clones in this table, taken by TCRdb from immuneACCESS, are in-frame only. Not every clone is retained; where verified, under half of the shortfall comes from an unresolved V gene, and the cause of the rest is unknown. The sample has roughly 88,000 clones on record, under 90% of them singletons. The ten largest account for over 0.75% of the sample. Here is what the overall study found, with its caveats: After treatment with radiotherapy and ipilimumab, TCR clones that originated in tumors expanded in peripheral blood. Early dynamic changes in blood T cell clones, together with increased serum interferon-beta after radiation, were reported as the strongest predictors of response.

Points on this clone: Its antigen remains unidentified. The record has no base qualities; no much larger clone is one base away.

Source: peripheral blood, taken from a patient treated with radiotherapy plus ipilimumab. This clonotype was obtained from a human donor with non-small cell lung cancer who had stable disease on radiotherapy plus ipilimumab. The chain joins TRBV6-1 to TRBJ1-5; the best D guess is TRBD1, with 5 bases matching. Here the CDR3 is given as CASSEQGGNQPQHF. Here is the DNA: TGTGCCAGCAGTGAACAGGGAGGCAATCAGCCCCAGCATTTT.